What follows are 10 T cell receptor beta chains derived from one specimen sequenced in a study of shared T cell receptors in the human thymus. Produced via immunoSEQ multiplex PCR; TCRdb's table is partial and in-frame only. The sample records under 850,000 clones, over 75% being singletons. In addition, the sample was reused for a study of human thymus T cells.

The sample was thymocytes. These receptors were collected from a boy in the first two years of life with a congenital heart defect.

V gene TRBV5-1 combines with J gene TRBJ2-5, with TRBD1 matching 7 bases. CDR1 is SGHRS and CDR2 is YFSETQ in the germline V gene. The V segment lost 0 bases and the J segment 2 bases; nucleotides outside the gene matches: 1. The CDR3 sequence is 14 residues long. CDR3 in DNA: TGCGCCAGCAGCTTGGAGGACAGGCAAGAGACCCAGTACTTC. Translated: CASSLEDRQETQYF.

The V and J genes are TRBV11-1 and TRBJ1-2, with 7 bases aligning to TRBD1. Germline V gene data show CDR1 as SGHAT and CDR2 as FQDESV (reference sequence). Germline trimming cut 5 bases from V and 6 bases from J; bases unmatched to any gene: 9. This CDR3 comprises 14 residues. The CDR3 sequence: CASSTPGTVNGYTF. DNA of the CDR3: TGTGCCAGCAGCACTCCCGGGACAGTGAATGGCTACACCTTC.

This rearrangement joins TRBV4-3 to TRBJ2-1, with 10 nucleotides matching TRBD1. Germline assignment: CDR1 LGHNA and CDR2 YSLEER. This CDR3 has 14 amino acids. Trimming took 2 bases from V and 10 from J; bases not matched to a gene: 5. The CDR3 reads CASSQNPGQGEQFF. The CDR3 region has the DNA TGCGCCAGCAGCCAAAACCCGGGACAGGGGGAGCAGTTCTTC.

This chain joins TRBV9 and TRBJ1-2, with 11 bases identical to TRBD1. V lost 4 bases to trimming and J lost 4 bases; unmatched junction nucleotides: 6. This CDR3 comprises 15 residues. Germline CDR1 and CDR2: SGDLS and YYNGEE. The CDR3 is CASSLGQGAGYGYTF. The CDR3 DNA follows: TGTGCCAGCAGCTTAGGACAGGGGGCTGGCTATGGCTACACCTTC.

The chain has TRBV7-2 and TRBJ2-7, with D tentatively TRBD1 (6 bases). The CDR3 contains 13 residues. V was cut by 7 bases and J by 2 bases, with 12 bases left in between. CDR1 is SGHTA, CDR2 FQGNSA, per germline. The CDR3 sequence is CASTQDSPYEQYF. The CDR3 nucleotides are TGTGCCAGCACCCAGGACAGCCCCTACGAGCAGTACTTC.

The chain couples TRBV7-6 to TRBJ2-2; TRBD2 might be the D (5 bases). The germline CDR1 and CDR2 sequences are SGHVS and FNYEAQ. The CDR3 sequence is 17 residues long. V was clipped by 5 bases and J by 3 bases, with 19 bases between them. The CDR3, as DNA: TGTGCCAGCAGCCCAGAGGGCGAGGCGCCGGACACCGGGGAGCTGTTTTTT. Its protein is CASSPEGEAPDTGELFF.

The V and J genes are TRBV11-2 and TRBJ2-1, with D possibly TRBD2 on 7 matching bases. Looked up from germline, CDR1 is SGHAT and CDR2 is FQNNGV. V lost 0 bases and J 3 bases, leaving 12 bases between the germline ends. This CDR3 is built from 16 residues. CDR3 DNA sequence: TGTGCCAGCAGCTTAGATACGGGGGGCGGCTACAATGAGCAGTTCTTC. Translated, it gives CASSLDTGGGYNEQFF.

V is TRBV6-5 and J is TRBJ2-1, with a tentative D call TRBD1 (5 bases). Looked up from germline, CDR1 is MNHEY and CDR2 is SVGAGI. V gave up 6 bases and J gave up 9 bases, with 9 bases separating them. This CDR3 comprises 11 residues. CDR3 loop: CASRQRGEQFF. CDR3 in DNA: TGTGCCAGCAGGCAAAGGGGTGAGCAGTTCTTC.

J is TRBJ1-4 and V is TRBV14, with 11 bases fitting TRBD1. The V gene's germline CDR1 is SGHDN and CDR2 FVKESK. The CDR3 covers 15 residues. V was pared by 2 bases and J by 8 bases, with 4 bases of the junction left unmatched. CDR3 nucleotide sequence: TGTGCCAGCAGCCAAAGGACAGGGGGCAACGAAAAACTGTTTTTT. Protein product: CASSQRTGGNEKLFF.

The rearrangement uses TRBV7-2 and TRBJ2-1; D is possibly TRBD2 (6 bases). CDR1 is SGHTA and CDR2 is FQGNSA in the germline V gene. The CDR3 totals 15 residues. V lost 8 bases, J lost 8 bases, and 22 bases lay in between. CDR3 residues: CASQISEGLRYEQFF. CDR3 DNA sequence: TGTGCCAGCCAGATTTCGGAGGGCCTCAGGTATGAGCAGTTCTTC.